The 16 T cell receptor beta chains reported below all come from one sample, sequenced in a study of tumor-infiltrating lymphocytes in primary liver carcinoma. The approximately 17-32 mg bulk tissue piece was not sorted before simultaneous RNA and DNA extraction. Total RNA amounting to 500 ng was the source from which TCR beta cDNA was made with a constant-region primer. Slightly modified ARM-PCR served as the procedure for the TCR beta libraries. These libraries came from three rounds of nested multiplex PCR. The first two PCR rounds used TRBV1-TRBV30 primers with a Cbeta primer, approximately 10 cycles each. TCRdb reanalysed the multiplex PCR reads using MiXCR and keeps one entry per CDR3 protein. The sample has roughly 40,000 distinct CDR3 sequences; approximately 82% are singletons. Sequencing was carried out using tumor-adjacent normal liver tissue. The receptors stem from a woman aged 25 to 39 with primary liver carcinoma and hepatitis B virus infection.

Concerning this clonotype itself: The junction shows a germline mismatch at one end, possibly a read error. The CDR3 loop reads CASGFGTRANAEVFF. The CDR3 bases are TGTGCCAGTGGTTTTGGTACAAGAGCGAACGCTGAAGTTTTCTTT. The chain uses TRBV12-3 or TRBV12-4 and TRBJ1-1, with D uncertain. This CDR3 spans 15 amino acids.

V and J are TRBV12-5 and TRBJ2-1, with D perhaps TRBD1 or TRBD2 (5 bases each). Germline CDR1 reads LGHNT; CDR2 reads FRNRAP. This CDR3 comprises 16 residues. V lost 7 bases and J 6 bases, leaving 22 bases between the germline ends. CDR3: CASDPPEAVGVNEQFF. Written as DNA, the CDR3 is TGTGCTAGTGATCCGCCGGAAGCGGTAGGGGTCAATGAGCAGTTCTTC.

As regards this clonotype: Germline is not matched at one junction end, which may reflect a read error. The chain links TRBV4-3 to TRBJ1-2; D gene unclear. There are 14 residues in the CDR3. The germline V gene has CDR1 LGHNA and CDR2 YSLEER. The CDR3 sequence: CTSSAEMEIYGYAF. The CDR3 bases are TGCACCAGTAGCGCTGAGATGGAGATCTATGGCTACGCCTTC.

The rearrangement uses TRBV6-6 and TRBJ2-7, with TRBD2 identical over 7 bases. J was trimmed by 1 base and V by 8 bases; bases with no gene match: 8. CDR3 length equals 14 residues. Germline V gene lookup returns CDR1 MNHNY and CDR2 SVGAGI (reference sequence). The CDR3 protein is CASPMSSGSYEQYF. DNA of the CDR3: TGTGCCAGCCCCATGTCTAGCGGATCCTACGAGCAGTACTTC.

Points on this clonotype: The junction does not match germline at one end; this may be a read error. The CDR3 here is CAGSQDGGRYNDQFF. The CDR3 DNA is TGCGCCGGCAGCCAAGACGGGGGCCGCTACAATGATCAGTTCTTC. The J gene is TRBJ2-1, the V gene TRBV4-3; D might be TRBD1 or TRBD2, each matching 6 bases. This CDR3 is built from 15 residues. Germline V gene lookup returns CDR1 LGHNA and CDR2 YSLEER.

Turning to this clonotype: The missing conserved phenylalanine or tryptophan at the end of this CDR3 makes a read error likely. The gene calls are TRBV29-1 and TRBJ1-2; the D is unclear. The germline CDR1 and CDR2 sequences are SQVTM and ANQGSEA. This CDR3 region has 12 residues. Trimming removed 5 bases from V and 5 bases from J, with 12 bases in between. As DNA, the CDR3 is TGCAGCGTTTCGGACCGGCCATATGGCTACACCTCC. Translation: CSVSDRPYGYTS.

Concerning this clonotype itself: At one boundary the junction diverges from the germline segment, which might be a read error. CDR3 sequence: CASSYTSGRNTGGLFF. The CDR3 DNA is TGTGCCAGCAGTTATACTAGCGGGAGAAACACCGGGGGGCTGTTTTTT. The rearrangement joins TRBV6-2 or TRBV6-3 to TRBJ2-2, with 11 nucleotides matching TRBD2. Per the germline V gene, CDR1 is MNHEY and CDR2 is SVGEGT. The CDR3 length is 16 residues.

The V gene is TRBV11-2, the J gene TRBJ2-7, with a possible D match to TRBD2 (5 bases). The length of the CDR3 is 14 residues. Trimming removed 3 bases at V and 4 bases at J, with 13 bases between. Germline V gene sequence: CDR1 SGHAT, CDR2 FQNNGV. CDR3 residues: CASSFAASRYEQYF. In DNA, the CDR3 is TGTGCCAGCAGCTTCGCAGCTAGCAGGTACGAGCAGTACTTC.

A remark on this clonotype: The junction does not match germline at one end; this may be a read error. The chain links TRBV6-6 to TRBJ2-3, with D perhaps TRBD2 (5 bases). In germline, CDR1 is MNHNY, CDR2 SVGAGI (reference sequence). The CDR3 is 15 residues long. The CDR3 loop reads CAGSPGGSFTDTQYF. The CDR3 DNA is TGTGCCGGCAGCCCAGGAGGAAGCTTCACAGATACGCAGTATTTC.

There are many counts of this clonotype. V is TRBV7-9 and J is TRBJ2-3, with 13 positions matching TRBD2. V gave up 4 bases and J gave up 5 bases; unmatched junction bases: 3. The length of the CDR3 is 15 residues. Germline-derived CDR1 and CDR2 are SEHNR and FQNEAQ (reference sequence). In DNA form, the CDR3 reads TGTGCCAGCAGCTCGACTAGCGGGAGGAGAGATACGCAGTATTTT. This translates into CASSSTSGRRDTQYF.

The rearrangement joins TRBV11-1 to TRBJ2-7; D remains unclear. The CDR3 is 14 residues long. Trimming pared 2 bases from V and 0 bases from J, leaving 8 bases between. Germline V gene data show CDR1 as SGHAT and CDR2 as FQDESV (reference sequence). The CDR3 region is CASSLTMVSYEQYF. CDR3 DNA sequence: TGTGCCAGCAGCTTAACGATGGTCTCCTACGAGCAGTACTTC.

This clonotype was seen ten or more times. The chain employs TRBV5-4 and TRBJ2-7; maybe TRBD2 (6 bases). CDR3 length equals 15 residues. The V gene lost 5 bases and the J gene lost 4 bases, with 19 bases spanning the gap. From germline, CDR1 is SGHNT and CDR2 YYREEE (reference sequence). The CDR3 protein is CASSFQPGLKYEQYF. CDR3 coding DNA: TGTGCCAGCAGTTTCCAACCGGGACTCAAGTACGAGCAGTACTTC.

With regard to this clonotype: The CDR3 end shows no conserved phenylalanine or tryptophan, and so a read error is likely. The genes are TRBV6-6 and TRBJ1-1; D is undetermined. V lost 5 bases and J lost 4, with 14 bases in between. The length of the CDR3 is 14 residues. Germline values: CDR1 MNHNY, CDR2 SVGAGI (reference sequence). The CDR3 reads CASSPDAFRTEAFY. Written as DNA, the CDR3 is TGTGCCAGCAGTCCCGACGCATTCCGCACTGAAGCTTTCTAT.

With respect to this clonotype: Germline and junction disagree at one end, which may indicate a read error. The chain combines TRBV29-1 with TRBJ2-5; possibly TRBD1 for D (5 bases). CDR3 size: 12 residues. Germline assignment: CDR1 SQVTM and CDR2 ANQGSEA. The CDR3 spells CNARASQETQYF. As DNA, the CDR3 is TGCAACGCCAGGGCAAGCCAAGAGACACAGTACTTC.

This rearrangement joins TRBV2 to TRBJ2-3; a possible D gene is TRBD2 (6 bases). CDR3 length: 15 amino acids. Germline V lookup: CDR1 SNHLY, CDR2 FYNNEI. The V end was cut by 6 bases, the J end by 1 base, with 14 bases between. CDR3 coding DNA: TGTGCCAGCAGATCTGAGACTAGTGGCACAGATACGCAGTATTTT. Its protein product is CASRSETSGTDTQYF.

As to this clonotype: A single base separates this from a much larger clone, so it may be a read error. The V and J genes are TRBV6-2 or TRBV6-3 and TRBJ2-7, with 8 nucleotides matching TRBD2. The CDR3 consists of 14 residues. Germline V CDR1 and CDR2: MNHEY, SVGEGT. The trim removed 5 bases at V and 0 bases at J, leaving 3 bases unmatched. CDR3 protein: CASSHGRVSYEQYF. DNA of the CDR3: TGTGCCAGCAGTCACGGGAGGGTCTCCTACGAGCAGTACTTC.